This entry describes one T cell receptor (beta chain). Its antigen is undetermined. Every TCR beta cDNA library bore unique molecular identifiers. Once about 0.95 to 10 million T cells were used, about 490,000 cDNA molecules resulted. TCRdb recomputed calls from the PCR reads with MiXCR, one row per CDR3 protein. The sample has roughly 540,000 distinct CDR3 sequences, around 31% seen once. This sample was taken from a study of post-analysis software for immune sequencing data. In the study overall: Disease courses included relapsing-remitting, secondary progressive and progressive-relapsing multiple sclerosis.

The CDR3 extends over 12 amino acids. Germline loops: CDR1 DFQATT, CDR2 SNEGSKA (reference sequence). Trimming removed 2 bases at V and 5 bases at J, with 9 bases between. Whole-study results and caveats: With TRBV5-6, TRBV5-1 and TRBV20-1 included, 5 or 6 TRBV segments were more frequent in patients than in controls. Versus controls, multiple sclerosis patients showed significantly lower diversity (normalized Chao1). F measure showed strong co-clustering of same-batch samples.

This receptor was obtained from a girl aged 2 to 17 with multiple sclerosis. The chain employs TRBV20-1 and TRBJ2-5; D might be TRBD1 (6 bases). The sequencing sample was made of blood. The CDR3 DNA follows: TGCAGTGCTAGACAGGGGTGGGAGACCCAGTACTTC. Translated, it gives CSARQGWETQYF.